Presented here are 30 T cell receptor beta chains from one specimen sequenced in a study of cytomegalovirus exposure and HLA in healthy donors. The study ran its PCR with 60 Vbeta and 13 Jbeta primers. Some clones are missing from TCRdb's copy, which holds only in-frame ones; the method was immunoSEQ multiplex PCR. The data hold 60,000 to 85,000 clones, with approximately 82% observed a single time. The sample was PBMCs. The receptor source for this set is a man between 65 and 85 years old in good health and CMV-seropositive.

This clone was counted between two and nine times. J is TRBJ2-1 and V is TRBV4-1; 7 nucleotides line up with TRBD1. Per the germline V gene, CDR1 is MGHRA and CDR2 is YSYEKL. CDR3 length: 15 residues. The trim removed 3 bases at V and 6 bases at J, leaving 8 bases unmatched. The CDR3 sequence is CASSHPDRDANEQFF. CDR3 bases: TGCGCCAGCAGCCACCCAGACAGGGACGCCAATGAGCAGTTCTTC.

The chain combines TRBV11-3 with TRBJ1-1, with D uncertain. The CDR3 runs to 13 residues. Germline V CDR1 and CDR2: SGHNT, YENEEA. V shed 4 bases and J shed 1 base, with 7 bases lying between them. CDR3 amino acids: CASSSGENTEAFF. As DNA, the CDR3 is TGTGCCAGCAGCTCCGGAGAGAACACTGAAGCTTTCTTT.

The V gene is TRBV19, the J gene TRBJ2-7; 11 nucleotides agree with TRBD2. CDR3 size: 14 residues. V gave up 6 bases and J gave up 2 bases; unmatched junction bases: 3. Germline V gene data show CDR1 as LNHDA and CDR2 as SQIVND (reference sequence). CDR3: CASSQTSGAYEQYF. The CDR3 DNA reads TGTGCCAGTAGCCAGACTAGCGGGGCCTACGAGCAGTACTTC.

This rearrangement joins TRBV6-1 to TRBJ2-1; 8 nucleotides agree with TRBD2. Germline V gene data show CDR1 as MNHNS and CDR2 as SASEGT. The CDR3 spans 15 residues. Germline trimming cut 5 bases from V and 4 bases from J; bases unmatched to any gene: 7. In DNA, the CDR3 is TGTGCCAGCAGTTTCCAGCGGGGGTCATACAATGAGCAGTTCTTC. As protein: CASSFQRGSYNEQFF.

V and J are TRBV5-1 and TRBJ2-5, with D possibly matching TRBD1 (5 bases). The CDR3 has 15 amino acids. Trimming pared 0 bases from V and 9 bases from J, leaving 18 bases between. In germline, CDR1 is SGHRS, CDR2 YFSETQ. CDR3 nucleotide sequence: TGCGCCAGCAGCTTGGCCGTAACTCAGCAAGGGGCCCAGTACTTC. Its translation is CASSLAVTQQGAQYF.

The rearrangement uses TRBV2 and TRBJ2-5, with 7 bases lining up with TRBD1. This CDR3 comprises 15 residues. CDR1 SNHLY and CDR2 FYNNEI come from the germline V gene. V shed 7 bases and J 2 bases; nucleotides not matched to a gene: 10. The CDR3 reads CASTAQRTGQETQYF. In nucleotides, the CDR3 is TGTGCCAGCACCGCCCAGCGGACAGGTCAAGAGACCCAGTACTTC.

This clone showed up just once. The rearrangement joins TRBV2 to TRBJ2-5; 9 positions agree with TRBD1. Germline trimming cut 6 bases from V and 5 bases from J; bases unmatched to any gene: 10. This CDR3 has 15 amino acids. Germline CDR1 and CDR2: SNHLY and FYNNEI. The CDR3 DNA follows: TGTGCCAGCAGCTCCGGACAGGGGATGGGGGAGACCCAGTACTTC. It is translated as CASSSGQGMGETQYF.

V usage is TRBV28 and J usage is TRBJ1-1; TRBD1 agrees at 8 bases. The CDR3 is 14 residues long. Trimming at V came to 6 bases and at J to 1 base, leaving 4 bases not matched to a gene. Germline values: CDR1 MDHEN, CDR2 SYDVKM. The CDR3 reads CASREQGENTEAFF. The CDR3 nucleotides read TGTGCCAGCAGGGAACAGGGGGAGAACACTGAAGCTTTCTTT.

V gene TRBV30 combines with J gene TRBJ2-5; TRBD1 might be the D (5 bases). Trimming took off 1 base at V and 5 bases at J, with 5 bases between the two ends. CDR3 size: 11 residues. Germline-derived CDR1 and CDR2 are GTSNPN and SVGIG (reference sequence). CDR3 protein: CAWSEGETQYF. The CDR3, as DNA: TGTGCCTGGAGTGAGGGGGAGACCCAGTACTTC.

The rearrangement joins TRBV7-2 to TRBJ2-5, with D perhaps TRBD1 (6 bases). The V end lost 5 bases, the J end lost 4 bases, and 14 bases lay between the germline ends. CDR3 size: 14 residues. Germline values: CDR1 SGHTA, CDR2 FQGNSA. CDR3 protein: CASSRYRVGETQYF. CDR3 nucleotides: TGTGCCAGCAGCCGCTACAGGGTCGGAGAGACCCAGTACTTC.

The V gene is TRBV30, the J gene TRBJ2-1, with 9 nucleotides matching TRBD2. V lost 0 bases and J lost 5; bases outside the gene matches: 5. The V gene's germline CDR1 is GTSNPN and CDR2 SVGIG (reference sequence). CDR3 size: 15 residues. The CDR3 coding sequence is TGTGCCTGGAGTGTAGGGCTAGCGGGGCACAATGAGCAGTTCTTC. Translation: CAWSVGLAGHNEQFF.

The rearrangement uses TRBV4-1 and TRBJ2-1; tentatively, D is TRBD1 (5 bases). The CDR3 has 16 amino acids. The germline V and J ends were trimmed by 1 base and 4 bases, with 14 bases remaining between them. The germline CDR1 and CDR2 sequences are MGHRA and YSYEKL. This chain's CDR3 is CASSQGSQVSYNEQFF. The CDR3 bases are TGCGCCAGCAGCCAAGGGTCACAGGTGTCGTACAATGAGCAGTTCTTC.

The rearrangement links TRBV19 to TRBJ1-1; 7 nucleotides agree with TRBD1. Germline-derived CDR1 and CDR2 are LNHDA and SQIVND (reference sequence). The CDR3 extends over 14 amino acids. Trimming cost V 3 bases and J 5 bases; bases outside gene matches: 6. The CDR3 is CASSIDRDLTEAFF. CDR3 bases: TGTGCCAGTAGTATTGACAGGGATCTGACTGAAGCTTTCTTT.

The count of this clone is one. V gene TRBV28 combines with J gene TRBJ2-3, with D unresolved. Germline V gene lookup returns CDR1 MDHEN and CDR2 SYDVKM. Trimming pared 3 bases from V and 0 bases from J, leaving 7 bases between. The CDR3 extends over 14 amino acids. CDR3 protein: CASSLSLSTDTQYF. The CDR3 nucleotides read TGTGCCAGCAGTTTGAGCCTAAGCACAGATACGCAGTATTTT.

This clone was seen only once. The sample has other DNA sequences that encode this CDR3 too. The V call is TRBV11-2, the J call TRBJ1-1; D is perhaps TRBD1 (5 bases). This CDR3 comprises 16 residues. The germline V and J ends were trimmed by 1 base and 5 bases, with 17 bases remaining between them. Germline CDR1 is SGHAT and CDR2 is FQNNGV. This chain's CDR3 is CASSLVAGLGGTEAFF. The CDR3 bases are TGTGCCAGCAGCTTAGTGGCGGGCCTGGGGGGGACTGAAGCTTTCTTT. Variable domain in full (rest from reference TRBV11-2 and TRBJ1-1): EAGVAQSPRYKIIEKRQSVAFWCNPISGHATLYWYQQILGQGPKLLIQFQNNGVVDDSQLPKDRFSAERLKGVDSTLKIQPAKLEDSAVYLCASSLVAGLGGTEAFFGQGTRLTVV.

Only a few counts were recorded for this clone. The rearrangement joins TRBV6-1 to TRBJ2-5; 13 bases map to TRBD2. Germline V gene sequence: CDR1 MNHNS, CDR2 SASEGT. The CDR3 length is 18 residues. The junction had 13 bases not matched to a gene; V was cut back by 4 bases and J by 5 bases. The CDR3 is CASSGGLAGVGTQETQYF. The CDR3 DNA is TGTGCCAGCAGTGGAGGACTAGCGGGGGTAGGGACCCAGGAGACCCAGTACTTC.

This sequence joins TRBV6-1 and TRBJ2-5; no definite D call. V lost 7 bases and J lost 7, with 16 bases in between. The CDR3 is 13 amino acids. CDR1 MNHNS and CDR2 SASEGT come from the germline V gene. CDR3 DNA: TGTGCCAGCATCCCAGGTCCCTCCGGGACCCAGTACTTC. It specifies CASIPGPSGTQYF.

The chain is built from TRBV6-6 and TRBJ2-3; D ambiguous. CDR1 MNHNY and CDR2 SVGAGI come from the germline V gene (reference sequence). The CDR3 covers 11 residues. Trimming shortened V by 3 bases and J by 5 bases, and 3 bases separated the two germline ends. The CDR3 reads CASSYRDTQYF. CDR3 DNA: TGTGCCAGCAGTTATAGAGATACGCAGTATTTT.

This clone was observed a handful of times. The chain links TRBV6-5 to TRBJ2-1; D gene unclear. This CDR3 has 13 residues. The V end was cut by 0 bases, the J end by 10 bases, with 10 bases between. Germline-derived CDR1 and CDR2 are MNHEY and SVGAGI. The CDR3 loop is CASSYSQFSEQFF. The CDR3 DNA is TGTGCCAGCAGTTACTCACAATTCTCCGAGCAGTTCTTC.

Here the CDR3 reads CASSTTGVGQPQHF. The CDR3, as DNA: TGTGCCAGCAGTACGACAGGGGTCGGGCAGCCCCAGCATTTT. This chain uses TRBV27 with TRBJ1-5; 8 nucleotides align to TRBD1. This CDR3 contains 14 residues. The J segment lost 7 bases and the V segment lost 5 bases, leaving 7 bases of the junction unmatched. Germline V gives CDR1 MNHEY, CDR2 SMNVEV (reference sequence).

V is TRBV2 and J is TRBJ2-7, with D possibly being TRBD1 (8 bases). CDR3 length equals 15 residues. With 3 bases removed from V and 2 bases from J, the gap between germline ends came to 14 bases. Germline V lookup: CDR1 SNHLY, CDR2 FYNNEI. CDR3 protein: CASSEQTGGAYEQYF. The CDR3 nucleotides read TGTGCCAGCAGTGAGCAAACAGGGGGGGCCTACGAGCAGTACTTC.

The chain is built from TRBV7-9 and TRBJ1-4, with D hard to call. The CDR3 totals 12 residues. Germline V gene data show CDR1 as SEHNR and CDR2 as FQNEAQ (reference sequence). Trimming pared 1 base from V and 8 bases from J, leaving 5 bases between. The CDR3: CASSLDLEKLFF. For the CDR3, the DNA is TGTGCCAGCAGCTTAGATCTGGAAAAACTGTTTTTT.

The V gene is TRBV28, the J gene TRBJ2-7; 9 bases align to TRBD2. The ends lost 3 bases at V and 9 bases at J; junction bases unmatched: 12. The CDR3 has 15 amino acids. CDR1 and CDR2 (germline): MDHEN, SYDVKM. The CDR3 is CASSLGASGALGQYF. CDR3 DNA sequence: TGTGCCAGCAGTTTGGGGGCTAGCGGGGCTTTGGGGCAGTACTTC.

This clone has a handful of counts. J is TRBJ1-2 and V is TRBV6-1; 7 bases align to TRBD1. The CDR3 runs 14 residues. CDR1 and CDR2 (germline): MNHNS, SASEGT. V trimming: 7 bases; J trimming: 1 base; junction bases outside the gene matches: 6. CDR3 DNA sequence: TGTGCCAGCACCCCAGGGGGGAATAACTATGGCTACACCTTC. Protein product: CASTPGGNNYGYTF.

Here the CDR3 reads CASSQARQGLGYEQYF. The CDR3 DNA reads as TGCGCCAGCAGTCAAGCAAGACAGGGTTTAGGCTACGAGCAGTACTTC. The chain carries TRBV23-1 and TRBJ2-7; 7 nucleotides line up with TRBD1. TRBV23-1 has ORF status, its function being uncertain. The junction had 10 bases not matched to a gene; V was cut back by 2 bases and J by 3 bases. The CDR3 loop spans 16 amino acids.

The chain recombines TRBV7-2 with TRBJ1-4; D is possibly TRBD1 (6 bases). V lost 3 bases, J lost 5 bases, and 10 bases lay in between. The germline gives CDR1 SGHTA, CDR2 FQGNSA. The CDR3 is made up of 14 amino acids. The CDR3 here is CASSFEGVNEKLFF. The CDR3 bases are TGTGCCAGCAGCTTTGAGGGGGTAAATGAAAAACTGTTTTTT.

The chain recombines TRBV9 with TRBJ2-2; TRBD2 might be the D (6 bases). The CDR3 extends over 15 amino acids. Germline V gene sequence: CDR1 SGDLS, CDR2 YYNGEE. V lost 4 bases to trimming and J lost 7 bases, with 17 bases between them. CDR3 protein: CASSSGTPIRGELFF. CDR3 DNA: TGTGCCAGCAGCTCCGGGACTCCCATACGCGGGGAGCTGTTTTTT.

The genes are TRBV28 and TRBJ2-2; 10 bases map to TRBD1. The germline gives CDR1 MDHEN, CDR2 SYDVKM. The CDR3 totals 14 residues. Unmatched junction bases numbered 6, after V lost 8 bases and J lost 6 bases. CDR3 loop: CASRRQGAPGELFF. The CDR3 DNA reads as TGTGCCAGCCGAAGACAGGGGGCGCCCGGGGAGCTGTTTTTT.

V usage is TRBV10-3 and J usage is TRBJ2-2; 7 nucleotides line up with TRBD2. The V gene's germline CDR1 is ENHRY and CDR2 SYGVKD. The trim removed 6 bases at V and 2 bases at J, leaving 9 bases unmatched. CDR3 size: 16 residues. The CDR3 coding sequence is TGTGCCATCAGCCCCGGACTAGTCACTAACACCGGGGAGCTGTTTTTT. Its protein product is CAISPGLVTNTGELFF.

The V and J genes are TRBV6-5 and TRBJ1-1; D not certain. The CDR3 has 14 residues. V was clipped by 4 bases and J by 8 bases, with 17 bases between them. Germline V gene sequence: CDR1 MNHEY, CDR2 SVGAGI. The CDR3 DNA sequence: TGTGCCAGCAGTTCCCCCGCGGAGGGTTTCGAAGCTTTCTTT. Translated: CASSSPAEGFEAFF.